Listed below are T cell receptor beta chains from one sample, sequenced in a study of blood T cell repertoires in COVID-19. Assay used: immunoSEQ multiplex PCR; TCRdb lists only in-frame clones, some missing. This sample has about 160,000 clones, with around four fifths found just once. Sequencing was performed on PBMCs or T cells enriched from blood (not recorded which). The receptors come from a woman between 50 and 59 years old who had recovered from COVID-19. CDR3s include the opening cysteine and the closing phenylalanine or tryptophan. A D gene is named only where the DNA matches it firmly. Clone size is given for some rows only: seen once, a few or many times, or a class if the clone is expanded.

D | J | V | size | CDR3 | DNA
NA | TRBJ2-3 | TRBV5-5 | few | CASSEDTDTQYF | TGTGCCAGCAGCGAGGACACAGATACGCAGTATTTT
NA | TRBJ1-6 | TRBV7-2 | NA | CASSLLGDSPLHF | TGTGCCAGCAGCTTGTTAGGGGATTCACCCCTCCACTTT
NA | TRBJ1-4 | TRBV6-5 | NA | CASSQGGGEKLFF | TGTGCCAGCAGTCAGGGCGGTGGTGAAAAACTGTTTTTT
NA | TRBJ1-3 | TRBV5-4 | NA | CASSLWGNSGNTIYF | TGTGCCAGCAGCTTATGGGGCAACTCTGGAAACACCATATATTTT
NA | TRBJ1-2 | TRBV28 | NA | CASSLGGFGYTF | TGTGCCAGCAGTTTAGGAGGGTTCGGCTACACCTTC
NA | TRBJ2-2 | TRBV19 | NA | CASSIGNLGTGELFF | TGTGCCAGTAGTATCGGGAATTTGGGGACCGGGGAGCTGTTTTTT
TRBD2 | TRBJ2-1 | TRBV19 | once | CAAGLAGRGWEQFF | TGTGCCGCAGGACTAGCGGGGCGGGGATGGGAGCAGTTCTTC
NA | TRBJ2-6 | TRBV19 | NA | CASSDRFAGANVLTF | TGTGCCAGTAGCGACAGGTTCGCTGGGGCCAACGTCCTGACTTTC
NA | TRBJ1-1 | TRBV9 | NA | CASSAGGQMWTEAFF | TGTGCCAGCAGCGCAGGTGGACAAATGTGGACTGAAGCTTTCTTT
TRBD2 | TRBJ2-7 | TRBV27 | NA | CASSPGGPYEQYF | TGTGCCAGCAGTCCGGGGGGACCCTACGAGCAGTACTTC
NA | TRBJ1-5 | TRBV18 | NA | CASSPGQNNQPQHF | TGTGCCAGCTCACCAGGGCAGAACAATCAGCCCCAGCATTTT
TRBD2 | TRBJ2-5 | TRBV5-1 | once | CASAGTKETQYF | TGCGCCAGCGCCGGGACTAAGGAGACCCAGTACTTC
NA | TRBJ2-3 | TRBV7-6 | NA | CASSSSSDTQYF | TGTGCCAGCAGCTCGTCCTCTGATACGCAGTATTTT
TRBD1 | TRBJ2-5 | TRBV7-7 | NA | CASSSDRGVTETQYF | TGTGCTAGCAGCTCAGACAGGGGAGTCACAGAGACCCAGTACTTC
NA | TRBJ1-2 | TRBV18 | NA | CASSPRGNYGYTF | TGTGCCAGCTCACCCAGGGGAAACTATGGCTACACCTTC
TRBD2 | TRBJ2-1 | TRBV5-1 | NA | CASSLDAGVRYNEQFF | TGCGCCAGCAGCTTGGACGCGGGGGTGAGGTACAATGAGCAGTTCTTC
NA | TRBJ2-3 | TRBV5-1 | NA | CASRPGMGESTDTQYF | TGCGCCAGCAGACCTGGTATGGGCGAAAGCACAGATACGCAGTATTTT
NA | TRBJ2-7 | TRBV11-2 | NA | CASARRGGYEQYF | TGTGCCAGCGCACGCAGGGGTGGCTACGAGCAGTACTTC
TRBD1 | TRBJ2-7 | TRBV28 | few | CASSSRDRYYEQYF | TGTGCCAGCAGTTCCCGGGACAGATACTACGAGCAGTACTTC
NA | TRBJ1-6 | TRBV5-6 | NA | CASSRGLANSPLHF | TGTGCCAGTTCCAGGGGCTTGGCCAATTCACCCCTCCACTTT
NA | TRBJ1-2 | TRBV18 | NA | CASSPGANYGYTF | TGTGCCAGCTCACCAGGGGCGAACTATGGCTACACCTTC
NA | TRBJ1-6 | TRBV6-5 | NA | CASREQNSPLHF | TGTGCCAGCCGGGAGCAGAATTCACCCCTCCACTTT
NA | TRBJ2-1 | TRBV29-1 | NA | CSVEGGQNEQFF | TGCAGCGTTGAAGGTGGCCAAAATGAGCAGTTCTTC
TRBD1 | TRBJ1-2 | TRBV18 | NA | CASSQAPGQSPSPYGYTF | TGTGCCAGCTCACAGGCCCCGGGACAGTCCCCTTCACCATATGGCTACACCTTC
NA | TRBJ1-2 | TRBV29-1 | NA | CSVGGAEGYTF | TGCAGCGTTGGGGGCGCGGAAGGCTACACCTTC
NA | TRBJ2-7 | TRBV6-4 | NA | CASSEFLMITGREQYF | TGTGCCAGCAGTGAGTTTTTAATGATTACAGGCCGGGAGCAGTACTTC
NA | TRBJ1-2 | TRBV5-4 | NA | CASSPAQGPYGYTF | TGTGCCAGCAGCCCGGCCCAGGGCCCCTATGGCTACACCTTC
NA | TRBJ1-1 | TRBV29-1 | NA | CSARWGNMNTEAFF | TGCAGCGCTCGTTGGGGCAACATGAACACTGAAGCTTTCTTT
NA | TRBJ2-2 | TRBV21-1 | NA | CAIRGYGTGNTGELFF | TGTGCCATCAGAGGCTACGGGACAGGGAACACCGGGGAGCTGTTTTTT
NA | TRBJ2-7 | TRBV28 | once | CASTLRGYEQYF | TGTGCCAGCACCCTCCGGGGCTACGAGCAGTACTTC
NA | TRBJ2-3 | TRBV9 | NA | CASSLLADTQYF | TGTGCCAGCAGTCTTCTAGCAGATACGCAGTATTTT
NA | TRBJ1-3 | TRBV14 | NA | CASSPGNTIYF | TGTGCCAGCAGCCCGGGGAACACCATATATTTT
TRBD1 | TRBJ2-7 | TRBV11-2 | few | CASSLRGLEQYF | TGTGCCAGCAGCCTAAGGGGGCTCGAGCAGTACTTC
NA | TRBJ1-5 | TRBV19 | once | CASSNNRDNQPQHF | TGTGCCAGTAGTAACAACAGGGACAATCAGCCCCAGCATTTT
NA | TRBJ1-3 | TRBV29-1 | NA | CSVAGVGNTIYF | TGCAGCGTTGCCGGGGTTGGAAACACCATATATTTT
NA | TRBJ1-5 | TRBV4-3 | NA | CASSQDARGPFQPQHF | TGCGCCAGCAGCCAAGACGCCAGGGGTCCCTTTCAGCCCCAGCATTTT
NA | TRBJ1-5 | TRBV18 | NA | CASTGNSNQPQHF | TGTGCCAGTACAGGAAATAGCAATCAGCCCCAGCATTTT
TRBD1 | TRBJ2-2 | TRBV4-3 | NA | CASSPVPGQGTDTGELFF | TGCGCCAGCAGCCCCGTCCCGGGACAGGGAACGGACACCGGGGAGCTGTTTTTT
TRBD1 | TRBJ1-2 | TRBV6-5 | NA | CASSSWDRGIDGYTF | TGTGCCAGCAGTTCTTGGGACAGGGGAATCGACGGCTACACCTTC
NA | TRBJ1-4 | TRBV5-5 | NA | CASSPRVATNEKLFF | TGTGCCAGCAGCCCACGGGTTGCAACTAATGAAAAACTGTTTTTT
TRBD1 | TRBJ1-6 | TRBV10-3 | once | CAIRAGQGSNNSPLHF | TGTGCCATCAGGGCGGGACAGGGCAGTAATAATTCACCCCTCCACTTT
NA | TRBJ1-1 | TRBV29-1 | once | CSALQGGGAFF | TGCAGCGCCCTACAGGGAGGGGGAGCTTTCTTT
NA | TRBJ2-4 | TRBV12-3/TRBV12-4 | NA | CASSFEALSIQYF | TGTGCCAGCAGTTTCGAAGCCCTAAGCATTCAGTACTTC
NA | TRBJ2-2 | TRBV24-1 | NA | CATRGQSNTGELFF | TGTGCCACGAGAGGACAGAGTAACACCGGGGAGCTGTTTTTT
TRBD1 | TRBJ2-3 | TRBV18 | once | CASSTGTGADTQYF | TGTGCCAGCTCAACCGGGACAGGGGCAGATACGCAGTATTTT
TRBD1 | TRBJ1-2 | TRBV18 | NA | CASSPGTGNYGYTF | TGTGCCAGCTCACCCGGGACAGGGAACTATGGCTACACCTTC
NA | TRBJ2-1 | TRBV7-3 | NA | CASSPTPSNEQFF | TGTGCCAGCAGCCCTACCCCTAGCAATGAGCAGTTCTTC
TRBD1 | TRBJ1-1 | TRBV15 | NA | CATSRLVTGKITEAFF | TGTGCCACCAGCAGATTGGTGACAGGGAAGATCACTGAAGCTTTCTTT
NA | TRBJ2-5 | TRBV7-2 | NA | CASSLAGGTQETQYF | TGTGCCAGCAGCTTAGCGGGGGGGACACAAGAGACCCAGTACTTC
NA | TRBJ2-2 | TRBV9 | NA | CASSAPPVGGELFF | TGTGCCAGCAGCGCCCCACCCGTCGGCGGGGAGCTGTTTTTT
NA | TRBJ1-5 | TRBV2 | NA | CASSELLQPQHF | TGTGCCAGCAGTGAACTTCTTCAGCCCCAGCATTTT
TRBD1 | TRBJ1-2 | TRBV6-2/TRBV6-3 | NA | CASSWTGANYGYTF | TGTGCCAGCAGTTGGACAGGGGCGAACTATGGCTACACCTTC
TRBD2 | TRBJ2-3 | TRBV25-1 | few | CASSERGGTDTQYF | TGTGCCAGCAGTGAACGGGGGGGCACAGATACGCAGTATTTT
TRBD1 | TRBJ1-6 | TRBV2 | few | CASSGTGRDSPLHF | TGTGCCAGCAGTGGGACAGGGCGGGATTCACCCCTCCACTTT
NA | TRBJ1-1 | TRBV28 | NA | CASSFRGSEAFF | TGTGCCAGCAGTTTTAGGGGGAGTGAAGCTTTCTTT